A single sample is the source of the 8 T cell receptor beta chains below, sequenced in a study of blood T cells in healthy people across ages. Using a J-beta primer mix together with a sample-barcoded 5' primer, a second PCR was run for about 6 to 11 cycles. TCRdb re-called the 5' RACE reads with MiXCR, one entry per CDR3 protein. Counted here are around 1,900,000 distinct CDR3 sequences, roughly two fifths occurring once; the ten biggest clones make up under 25%. The sample taken for sequencing was blood. The receptor set was obtained from a human donor in good health.

The CDR3 protein is CSAIDPRRVKETQYF. The CDR3 region has the DNA TGCAGTGCTATCGACCCACGGAGGGTGAAAGAGACCCAGTACTTC. V gene TRBV20-1 combines with J gene TRBJ2-4; TRBD2 is a possible D gene (6 bases). Gene TRBJ2-5 matches the end of the DNA better, so the J call may be wrong. The CDR3 runs 15 residues. Per germline, CDR1 DFQATT and CDR2 SNEGSKA (reference sequence).

The chain joins TRBV20-1 to TRBJ1-2; no firm D call. The CDR3 runs to 12 residues. Trimming took 0 bases from V and 6 from J, leaving 8 bases between them. Germline V gene data show CDR1 as DFQATT and CDR2 as SNEGSKA (reference sequence). The CDR3 is CSAREGGHGYTF. The CDR3 coding sequence is TGCAGTGCTAGAGAAGGAGGGCATGGCTACACCTTC.

The chain couples TRBV5-1 to TRBJ2-3, with D unresolved. CDR1 is SGHRS and CDR2 is YFSETQ in the germline V gene. This CDR3 spans 15 amino acids. The V gene lost 6 bases and the J gene lost 0 bases, with 14 bases spanning the gap. CDR3 sequence (DNA): TGCGCCAGCAACTATGTAGATCCTAGCACAGATACGCAGTATTTT. Translation: CASNYVDPSTDTQYF.

This chain uses TRBV29-1 with TRBJ2-3; D is possibly TRBD2 (6 bases). V was trimmed by 8 bases and J by 2 bases, leaving 17 bases between them. Looked up from germline, CDR1 is SQVTM and CDR2 is ANQGSEA. The CDR3 is made up of 14 amino acids. The CDR3 DNA reads TGCAGCATTGTCAGGCGACTAGACACAGATACGCAGTATTTT. Amino acids: CSIVRRLDTDTQYF.

This chain connects TRBV9 to TRBJ2-7; 9 bases match TRBD2. Germline trimming cut 0 bases from V and 5 bases from J; bases unmatched to any gene: 6. The CDR3 has 15 residues. The germline CDR1 and CDR2 sequences are SGDLS and YYNGEE. CDR3 bases: TGTGCCAGCAGCGTAGGGGCGGGGGGGCCCAACGAGCAGTACTTC. Translation: CASSVGAGGPNEQYF.

This rearrangement joins TRBV24-1 to TRBJ2-5; 11 bases are a match to TRBD2. Trimming cost V 3 bases and J 5 bases; bases outside gene matches: 7. Germline-derived CDR1 and CDR2 are KGHDR and SFDVKD. The CDR3 runs 16 residues. CDR3 sequence (DNA): TGTGCCACCAGTGATCCAGCGGGACTAGCGGTTGAGACCCAGTACTTC. As protein: CATSDPAGLAVETQYF.

The chain carries TRBV7-9 and TRBJ1-6, with no clear D. Trimming took off 7 bases at V and 0 bases at J, with 7 bases between the two ends. The CDR3 runs to 14 residues. Germline V CDR1 and CDR2: SEHNR, FQNEAQ (reference sequence). The CDR3 region is CASKESSYNSPLHF. The CDR3, as DNA: TGTGCCAGCAAGGAGAGCTCCTATAATTCACCCCTCCACTTT. Based on the CDR3 plus reference TRBV7-9 and TRBJ1-6, the full variable domain is DTGVSQNPRHKITKRGQNVTFRCDPISEHNRLYWYRQTLGQGPEFLTYFQNEAQLEKSRLLSDRFSAERPKGSFSTLEIQRTEQGDSAMYLCASKESSYNSPLHFGNGTRLTVT.

V gene TRBV30 combines with J gene TRBJ1-5; D unclear. The V end was cut by 0 bases, the J end by 0 bases, with 6 bases between. The CDR3 has 14 amino acids. In germline, CDR1 is GTSNPN, CDR2 SVGIG (reference sequence). The DNA for the CDR3 is TGTGCCTGGAGTGTACCGCGTAGCAATCAGCCCCAGCATTTT. Its protein is CAWSVPRSNQPQHF.